The T cell receptor (beta chain) described here comes from a study of molecular identifiers for immune sequencing clone quantification. Study overall: Replicate RNA from approximately 20,000 or 98,000 naive CD8 T cells formed five aliquots; four were sequenced.

Details on this clonotype: Its antigen is undetermined.

Study outcomes and limitations: Over 99% of CMV-specific effector molecules, but under 1% of naive ones, were in clones above 20 copies.

TCRdb fed the PCR reads into MiXCR, producing one record per CDR3 protein. This table holds about 320,000 distinct CDR3 sequences, roughly a quarter found once. Germline V gives CDR1 MGHRA, CDR2 YSYEKL. Trimming pared 3 bases from V and 1 base from J, leaving 11 bases between. The CDR3 length is 15 residues. The chain couples TRBV4-1 to TRBJ2-3; a possible D gene is TRBD1 (5 bases). The sequencing sample was made of naive CD8+ T cells from blood, with Jurkat cell RNA spiked in. Subset given: FACS-sorted CD8+CD4-CCR7+CD45RA+ naive T cells. This clonotype was obtained from a human donor in good health. Some libraries in this study had Jurkat cell RNA spiked in. The chain's CDR3 is CASSQIARGTDTQYF. CDR3 in DNA: TGCGCCAGCAGCCAGATCGCCAGGGGCACAGATACGCAGTATTTT.